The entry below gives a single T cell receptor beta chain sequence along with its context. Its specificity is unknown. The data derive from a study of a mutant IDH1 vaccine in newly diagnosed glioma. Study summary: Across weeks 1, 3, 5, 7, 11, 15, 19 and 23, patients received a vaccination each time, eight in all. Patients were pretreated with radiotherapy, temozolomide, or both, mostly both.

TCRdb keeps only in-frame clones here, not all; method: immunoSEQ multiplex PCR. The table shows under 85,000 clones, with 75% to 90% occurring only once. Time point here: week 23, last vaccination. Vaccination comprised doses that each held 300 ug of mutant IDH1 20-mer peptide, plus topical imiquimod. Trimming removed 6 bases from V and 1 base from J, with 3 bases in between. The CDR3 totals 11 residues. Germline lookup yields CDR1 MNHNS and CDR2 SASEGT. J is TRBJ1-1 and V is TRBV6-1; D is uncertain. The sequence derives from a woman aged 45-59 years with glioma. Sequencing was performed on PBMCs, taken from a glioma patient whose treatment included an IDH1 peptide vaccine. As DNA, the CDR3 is TGTGCCAGCAGGGAGAACACTGAAGCTTTCTTT. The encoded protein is CASRENTEAFF.